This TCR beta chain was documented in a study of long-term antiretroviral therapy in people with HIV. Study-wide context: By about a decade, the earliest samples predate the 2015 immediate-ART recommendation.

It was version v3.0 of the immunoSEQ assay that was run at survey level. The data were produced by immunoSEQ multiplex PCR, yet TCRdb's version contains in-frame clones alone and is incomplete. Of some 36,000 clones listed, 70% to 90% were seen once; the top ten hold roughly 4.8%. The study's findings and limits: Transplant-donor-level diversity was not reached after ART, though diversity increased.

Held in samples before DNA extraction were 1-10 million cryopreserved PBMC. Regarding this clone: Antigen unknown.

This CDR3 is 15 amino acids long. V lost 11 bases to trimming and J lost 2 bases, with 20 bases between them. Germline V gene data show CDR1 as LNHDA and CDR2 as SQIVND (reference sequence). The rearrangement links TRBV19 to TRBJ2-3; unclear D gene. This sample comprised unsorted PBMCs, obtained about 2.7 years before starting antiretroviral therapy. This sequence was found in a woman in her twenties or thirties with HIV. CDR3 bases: TGTGCCGGGAACACCCGACTTTACCCCACAGATACGCAGTATTTT. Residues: CAGNTRLYPTDTQYF.